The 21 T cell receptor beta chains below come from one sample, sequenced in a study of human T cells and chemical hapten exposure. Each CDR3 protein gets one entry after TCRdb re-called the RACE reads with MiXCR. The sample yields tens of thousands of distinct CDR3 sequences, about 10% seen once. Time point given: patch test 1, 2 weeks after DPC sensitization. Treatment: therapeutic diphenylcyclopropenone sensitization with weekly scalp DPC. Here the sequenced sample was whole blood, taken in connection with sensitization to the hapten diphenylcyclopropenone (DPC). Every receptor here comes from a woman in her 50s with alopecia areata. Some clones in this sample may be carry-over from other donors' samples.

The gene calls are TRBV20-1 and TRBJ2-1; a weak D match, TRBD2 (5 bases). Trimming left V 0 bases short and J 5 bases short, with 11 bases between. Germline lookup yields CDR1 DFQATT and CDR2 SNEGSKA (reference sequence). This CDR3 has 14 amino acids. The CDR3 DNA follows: TGCAGTGCTAGAGATCCCGGGAATCACAATGAGCAGTTCTTC. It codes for CSARDPGNHNEQFF.

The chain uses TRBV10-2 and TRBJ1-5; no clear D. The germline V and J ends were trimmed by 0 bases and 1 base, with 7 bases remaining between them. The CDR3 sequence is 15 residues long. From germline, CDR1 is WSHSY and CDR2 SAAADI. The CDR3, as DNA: TGCGCCAGCAGTGAGTCGAGGGCAAGCAATCAGCCCCAGCATTTT. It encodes CASSESRASNQPQHF.

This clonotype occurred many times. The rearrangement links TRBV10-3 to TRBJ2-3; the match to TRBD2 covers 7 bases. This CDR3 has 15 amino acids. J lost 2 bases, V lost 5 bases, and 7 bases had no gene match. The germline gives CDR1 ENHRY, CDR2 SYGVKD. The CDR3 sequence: CAISSGTTYTDTQYF. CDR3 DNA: TGTGCCATCAGTTCCGGGACTACCTACACAGATACGCAGTATTTT.

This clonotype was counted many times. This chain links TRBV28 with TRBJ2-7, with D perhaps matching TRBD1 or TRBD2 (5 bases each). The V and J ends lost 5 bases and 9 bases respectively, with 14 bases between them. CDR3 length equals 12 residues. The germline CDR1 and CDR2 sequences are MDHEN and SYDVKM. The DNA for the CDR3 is TGTGCCAGCAGTCCTACCCGGGGCCTGCAGTACTTC. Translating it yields CASSPTRGLQYF.

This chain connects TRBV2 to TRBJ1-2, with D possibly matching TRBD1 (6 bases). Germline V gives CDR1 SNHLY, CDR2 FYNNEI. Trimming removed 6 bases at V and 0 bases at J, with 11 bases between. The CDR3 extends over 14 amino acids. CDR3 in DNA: TGTGCCAGCAGCAGGGACACCTCTAACTATGGCTACACCTTC. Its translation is CASSRDTSNYGYTF.

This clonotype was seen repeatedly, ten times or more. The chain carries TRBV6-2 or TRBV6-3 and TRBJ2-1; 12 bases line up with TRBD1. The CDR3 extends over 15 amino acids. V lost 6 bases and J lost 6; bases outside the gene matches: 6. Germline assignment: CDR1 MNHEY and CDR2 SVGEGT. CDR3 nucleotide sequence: TGTGCCAGCAGACTCCCGGGACAGGGGGCCAATGAGCAGTTCTTC. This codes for CASRLPGQGANEQFF.

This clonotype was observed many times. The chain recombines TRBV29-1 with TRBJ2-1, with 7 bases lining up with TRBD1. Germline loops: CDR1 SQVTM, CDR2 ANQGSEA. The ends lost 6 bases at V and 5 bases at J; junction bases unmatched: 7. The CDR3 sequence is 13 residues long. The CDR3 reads CSVVTGSNNEQFF. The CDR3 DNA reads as TGCAGCGTGGTGACAGGGTCGAACAATGAGCAGTTCTTC.

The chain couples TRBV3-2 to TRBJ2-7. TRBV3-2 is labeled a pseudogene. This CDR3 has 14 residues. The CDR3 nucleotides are TGTGCCAGCAGCCAAGTTTCCGACTCCTACGAGCAGTACTTC. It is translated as CASSQVSDSYEQYF.

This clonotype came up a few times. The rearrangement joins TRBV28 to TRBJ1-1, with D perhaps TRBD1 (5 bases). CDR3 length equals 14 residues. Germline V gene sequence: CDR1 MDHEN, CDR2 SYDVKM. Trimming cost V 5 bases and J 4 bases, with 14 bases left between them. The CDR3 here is CASSPGLRGTEAFF. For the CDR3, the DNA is TGTGCCAGCAGTCCAGGGTTAAGGGGCACTGAAGCTTTCTTT.

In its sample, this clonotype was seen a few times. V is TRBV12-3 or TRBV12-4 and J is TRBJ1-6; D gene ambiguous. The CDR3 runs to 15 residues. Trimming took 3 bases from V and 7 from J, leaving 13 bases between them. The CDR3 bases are TGTGCCAGCAGTTTCGGGTGGGTTCGCAATTCACCCCTCCACTTT. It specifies CASSFGWVRNSPLHF.

The CDR3 spells CASSPGSDSIGNEQFF. In DNA, the CDR3 is TGTGCCAGCAGCCCGGGGTCGGACTCGATCGGCAATGAGCAGTTCTTC. This rearrangement joins TRBV7-3 to TRBJ2-1, with D possibly TRBD2 on 5 matching bases. Trimming removed 5 bases from V and 6 bases from J, with 20 bases in between. This CDR3 contains 16 residues. Germline CDR1 is SGHTA and CDR2 is FQGTGA.

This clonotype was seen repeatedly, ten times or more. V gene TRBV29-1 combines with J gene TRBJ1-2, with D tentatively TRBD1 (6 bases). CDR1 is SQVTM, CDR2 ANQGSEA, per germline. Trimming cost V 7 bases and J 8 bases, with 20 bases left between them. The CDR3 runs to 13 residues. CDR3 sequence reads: CSAYISGVFGYTF. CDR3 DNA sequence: TGCAGCGCCTACATTTCAGGGGTCTTCGGCTACACCTTC.

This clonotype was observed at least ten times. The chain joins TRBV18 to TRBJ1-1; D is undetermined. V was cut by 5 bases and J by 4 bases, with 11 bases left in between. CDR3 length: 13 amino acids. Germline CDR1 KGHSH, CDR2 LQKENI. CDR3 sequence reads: CASSSGEGTEAFF. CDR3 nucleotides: TGTGCCAGCTCAAGCGGAGAAGGCACTGAAGCTTTCTTT.

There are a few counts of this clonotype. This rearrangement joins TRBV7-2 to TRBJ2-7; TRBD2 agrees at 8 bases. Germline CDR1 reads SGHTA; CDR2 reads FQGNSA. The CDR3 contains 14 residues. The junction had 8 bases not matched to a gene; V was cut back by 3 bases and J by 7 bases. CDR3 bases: TGTGCCAGCAGCTTCACGACTAGCGCGGAGGAGCAGTACTTC. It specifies CASSFTTSAEEQYF.

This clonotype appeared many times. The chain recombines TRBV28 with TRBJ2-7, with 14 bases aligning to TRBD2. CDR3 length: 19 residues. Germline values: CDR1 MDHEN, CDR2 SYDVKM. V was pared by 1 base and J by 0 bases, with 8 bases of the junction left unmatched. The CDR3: CASSLSGLAGAKDSYEQYF. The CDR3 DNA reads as TGTGCCAGCAGTTTATCGGGACTAGCGGGAGCTAAGGACTCCTACGAGCAGTACTTC. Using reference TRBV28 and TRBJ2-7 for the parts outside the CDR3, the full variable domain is DVKVTQSSRYLVKRTGEKVFLECVQDMDHENMFWYRQDPGLGLRLIYFSYDVKMKEKGDIPEGYSVSREKKERFSLILESASTNQTSMYLCASSLSGLAGAKDSYEQYFGPGTRLTVT.

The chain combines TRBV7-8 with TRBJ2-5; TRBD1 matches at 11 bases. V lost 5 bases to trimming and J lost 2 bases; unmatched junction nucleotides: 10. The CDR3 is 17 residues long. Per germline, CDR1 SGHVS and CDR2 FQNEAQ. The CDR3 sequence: CASSPLARDRGQETQYF. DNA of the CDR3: TGTGCCAGCAGCCCCCTAGCCCGGGACAGGGGGCAAGAGACCCAGTACTTC. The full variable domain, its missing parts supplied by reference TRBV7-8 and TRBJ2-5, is GAGVSQSPRYKVAKRGQDVALRCDPISGHVSLFWYQQALGQGPEFLTYFQNEAQLDKSGLPSDRFFAERPEGSVSTLKIQRTQQEDSAVYLCASSPLARDRGQETQYFGPGTRLLVL.

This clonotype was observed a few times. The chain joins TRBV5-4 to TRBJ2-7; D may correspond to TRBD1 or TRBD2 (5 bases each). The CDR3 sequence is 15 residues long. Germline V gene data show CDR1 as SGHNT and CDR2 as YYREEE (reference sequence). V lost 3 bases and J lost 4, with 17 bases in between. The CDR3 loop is CASSWGSSWDYEQYF. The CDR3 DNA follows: TGTGCCAGCAGCTGGGGGTCGTCCTGGGATTACGAGCAGTACTTC.

CDR3 DNA: TGCGCCAGCAGCCAAGATGCAACGGGCTCCTTGGGGAACATTCAGTACTTC. Translation gives CASSQDATGSLGNIQYF. J is TRBJ2-4 and V is TRBV4-1; D remains unclear. Germline CDR1 MGHRA, CDR2 YSYEKL. The CDR3 spans 17 residues. Trimming stripped 0 bases from V and 7 bases from J, with 19 bases between.

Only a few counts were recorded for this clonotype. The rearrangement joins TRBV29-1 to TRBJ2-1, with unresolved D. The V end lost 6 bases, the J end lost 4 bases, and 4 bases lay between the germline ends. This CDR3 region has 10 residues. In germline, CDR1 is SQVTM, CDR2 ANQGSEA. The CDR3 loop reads CSVDYNEQFF. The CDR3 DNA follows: TGCAGCGTCGATTACAATGAGCAGTTCTTC.

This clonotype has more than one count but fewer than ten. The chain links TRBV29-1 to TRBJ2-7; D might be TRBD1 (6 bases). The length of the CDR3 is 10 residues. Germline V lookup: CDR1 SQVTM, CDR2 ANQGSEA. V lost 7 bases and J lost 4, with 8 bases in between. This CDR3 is CSAGDYEQYF. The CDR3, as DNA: TGCAGCGCAGGGGATTACGAGCAGTACTTC.

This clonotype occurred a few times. CDR3 sequence (DNA): TGTGCCAGCAGCCGACAGGGGCGTGACACTGAAGCTTTCTTT. Protein product: CASSRQGRDTEAFF. The chain uses TRBV27 and TRBJ1-1; 8 bases are shared with TRBD1. The junction had 6 bases not matched to a gene; V was cut back by 6 bases and J by 3 bases. The CDR3 runs to 14 residues. Germline lookup yields CDR1 MNHEY and CDR2 SMNVEV (reference sequence).